This T cell receptor (beta chain) was sequenced for a study of cytomegalovirus exposure and HLA in healthy donors. Study findings and constraints: When the data were analyzed later, several of the most significant clusters appeared to be linked to common viral pathogens. Within an earlier analysis, most TCR beta V segments proved productive either about 87% or about 30% of the time.

This PCR relied on a set of 60 Vbeta primers and 13 Jbeta primers. Assay: immunoSEQ multiplex PCR; the TCRdb copy retains only in-frame clones and omits some. The repertoire includes roughly 120,000 clones, 60% to 80% of them detected once, and roughly 8.7% sits in the top ten. This clone has a handful of counts. No antigen is known for it. CDR1 is SEHNR and CDR2 is FQNEAQ in the germline V gene (reference sequence). V lost 5 bases to trimming and J lost 5 bases, with 17 bases between them. This CDR3 spans 15 amino acids. The rearrangement joins TRBV7-9 to TRBJ2-3; TRBD1 is a possible D gene (6 bases). Sample: PBMCs. The receptor was derived from a man between 18 and 29 years old in good health and CMV-seropositive. CDR3 protein: CASSTRGTIGDTQYF. Written as DNA, the CDR3 is TGTGCCAGCAGCACAAGAGGGACAATAGGAGATACGCAGTATTTT.